The 11 T cell receptor beta chains in this list originate from one sample, sequenced in a study of T cells in localized non-small cell lung cancer (dated by TCRdb to the early 2020s). Library preparation was by the immunoSEQ multiplex PCR assay. TCRdb limited this immuneACCESS table to in-frame rearrangements with V and J called. A share of clones is missing; checked studies link under half to unresolved V genes, and the rest is unexplained. For this sample the table gives tens of thousands of clones, of which roughly 77% were detected only once. Roughly 35% of the sample is taken by the ten largest. Sequencing used PBMCs, obtained before any cancer treatment. Receptors were obtained from a woman aged 35 to 70 with stage II squamous cell lung carcinoma.

The chain is built from TRBV7-3 and TRBJ1-1; a weak D match, TRBD1 (6 bases). This CDR3 contains 13 residues. Germline loops: CDR1 SGHTA, CDR2 FQGTGA. V was shortened by 5 bases and J by 5 bases, with 12 bases between the two germline ends. The DNA for the CDR3 is TGTGCCAGCAGCACAGGGTTGGCAACTGAAGCTTTCTTT. This translates into CASSTGLATEAFF. Together with reference TRBV7-3 and TRBJ1-1, the CDR3 gives the full variable domain: GAGVSQTPSNKVTEKGKYVELRCDPISGHTALYWYRQSLGQGPEFLIYFQGTGAADDSGLPNDRFFAVRPEGSVSTLKIQRTERGDSAVYLCASSTGLATEAFFGQGTRLTVV.

This rearrangement joins TRBV6-4 to TRBJ2-7; D unclear. Trimming removed 2 bases at V and 0 bases at J, with 11 bases between. CDR1 and CDR2 (germline): MRHNA, SNTAGT. This CDR3 region has 15 residues. CDR3 DNA sequence: TGTGCCAGCAGTGACCCGGGTTACAGCTCCTACGAGCAGTACGTC. It is translated as CASSDPGYSSYEQYV.

The CDR3, as DNA: TGTGCCAGCACGCGGACAGGGAGCTCCTACGAGCAGTACTTC. It translates to CASTRTGSSYEQYF. The chain uses TRBV5-6 and TRBJ2-5, with TRBD1 identical over 8 bases. TRBJ2-7 matches the DNA end more closely, so the J call is doubtful. The CDR3 has 14 residues. Germline CDR1 SGHDT, CDR2 YYEEEE.

The V and J genes are TRBV7-9 and TRBJ2-7; 8 nucleotides line up with TRBD2. Germline-derived CDR1 and CDR2 are SEHNR and FQNEAQ (reference sequence). This CDR3 comprises 19 residues. V lost 0 bases and J lost 1; bases outside the gene matches: 14. In DNA, the CDR3 is TGTGCCAGCAGCTTAGCGAGCGGGAGAGAAGCTTTGGGTTCCTACGAGCAGTACTTC. It codes for CASSLASGREALGSYEQYF.

The genes are TRBV9 and TRBJ1-2, with D perhaps TRBD1 (5 bases). Germline V gene lookup returns CDR1 SGDLS and CDR2 YYNGEE. The CDR3 runs to 15 residues. Deletions cut 0 bases from V and 3 bases from J, with 12 bases between. The CDR3 nucleotides read TGTGCCAGCAGCGTAGCCGGGACTCCCGACTATGGCTACACCTTC. Amino acid sequence: CASSVAGTPDYGYTF.

The V call is TRBV6-6, the J call TRBJ2-1, with D possibly being TRBD1 (5 bases). The V and J ends lost 3 bases and 9 bases respectively, with 12 bases between them. Looked up from germline, CDR1 is MNHNY and CDR2 is SVGAGI (reference sequence). The CDR3 loop spans 13 amino acids. CDR3: CASSYPIDSEQFF. In nucleotides, the CDR3 is TGTGCCAGCAGTTATCCGATCGACAGTGAGCAGTTCTTC.

The rearrangement uses TRBV28 and TRBJ1-6; no clear D. From germline, CDR1 is MDHEN and CDR2 SYDVKM. The V end was cut by 6 bases, the J end by 2 bases, with 8 bases between. This CDR3 comprises 14 residues. This CDR3 reads CASSHPPYNSPLHF. As DNA, the CDR3 is TGTGCCAGCAGCCACCCCCCCTATAATTCACCCCTCCACTTT.

Only a few counts were recorded for this clone. V and J are TRBV27 and TRBJ1-1; weak D call: TRBD1 (5 bases). Trimming stripped 2 bases from V and 0 bases from J, with 7 bases between. The CDR3 sequence is 14 residues long. Looked up from germline, CDR1 is MNHEY and CDR2 is SMNVEV (reference sequence). The CDR3 loop reads CASSLQGMNTEAFF. The CDR3 coding sequence is TGTGCCAGCAGTTTACAGGGCATGAACACTGAAGCTTTCTTT.

The sample holds one count of this clone. The genes are TRBV19 and TRBJ1-6, with D maybe TRBD1 (5 bases). CDR3 size: 14 residues. V shed 7 bases and J shed 9 bases, with 16 bases lying between them. Germline V CDR1 and CDR2: LNHDA, SQIVND (reference sequence). Written as DNA, the CDR3 is TGTGCCAGTACTAAACGGCAGGGAGGTTCACCCCTCCACTTT. Protein: CASTKRQGGSPLHF.

The chain links TRBV28 to TRBJ2-1; possibly TRBD1 for D (5 bases). The CDR3 is made up of 15 amino acids. V gave up 3 bases and J gave up 0 bases, with 9 bases separating them. The germline V gene encodes CDR1 MDHEN and CDR2 SYDVKM. CDR3 sequence reads: CASSLETASYNEQFF. In DNA form, the CDR3 reads TGTGCCAGCAGTTTGGAGACAGCCTCCTACAATGAGCAGTTCTTC.

The CDR3 loop is CASSPQRGPSTDTQYF. The CDR3 DNA sequence: TGTGCCAGCTCACCCCAGCGGGGGCCTAGCACAGATACGCAGTATTTT. This chain links TRBV18 with TRBJ2-3, with 8 positions matching TRBD2. This CDR3 has 16 residues. Germline V lookup: CDR1 KGHSH, CDR2 LQKENI. J lost 0 bases, V lost 3 bases, and 5 bases had no gene match.